The 15 T cell receptor beta chains listed next were all sequenced from one sample in a study of cytomegalovirus exposure and HLA in healthy donors. Amplification used 60 Vbeta primers and 13 Jbeta primers. The repertoire was sequenced with immunoSEQ multiplex PCR; TCRdb's copy has only in-frame clones and lacks some. The data hold under 150,000 clones, with about two thirds observed a single time. The sequenced sample consisted of PBMCs. Source of these receptors: an older woman in good health and CMV-seropositive.

This clone appeared once. The J gene is TRBJ2-5, the V gene TRBV5-4; 8 bases agree with TRBD2. This CDR3 spans 15 amino acids. Germline V lookup: CDR1 SGHNT, CDR2 YYREEE (reference sequence). The J segment lost 4 bases and the V segment lost 3 bases, leaving 8 bases of the junction unmatched. This CDR3 reads CASSSGGTASETQYF. CDR3 DNA: TGTGCCAGCAGCTCGGGGGGGACCGCATCAGAGACCCAGTACTTC.

The chain uses TRBV19 and TRBJ1-2; D might be TRBD1 (5 bases). Germline-derived CDR1 and CDR2 are LNHDA and SQIVND (reference sequence). The CDR3 spans 16 residues. Deletions cut 7 bases from V and 6 bases from J, with 24 bases between. CDR3: CASTAPVGQGKDGYTF. CDR3 bases: TGTGCCAGTACCGCCCCCGTCGGCCAGGGTAAGGATGGCTACACCTTC.

The genes are TRBV19 and TRBJ1-5; D possibly corresponds to TRBD1 (5 bases). Trimming removed 3 bases at V and 0 bases at J, with 9 bases between. Germline loops: CDR1 LNHDA, CDR2 SQIVND (reference sequence). The CDR3 totals 15 residues. As DNA, the CDR3 is TGTGCCAGTAGTATCTGGGGGGGTAGCAATCAGCCCCAGCATTTT. This gives the protein CASSIWGGSNQPQHF.

The gene calls are TRBV4-1 and TRBJ1-6; possible D gene TRBD1, 5 bases. Trimming removed 4 bases from V and 0 bases from J, with 22 bases in between. The CDR3 spans 20 residues. The germline gives CDR1 MGHRA, CDR2 YSYEKL. In DNA, the CDR3 is TGCGCCAGCAGCCTCCCCGAGGAGGGGCGTAGAAGCTCCTATAATTCACCCCTCCACTTT. It specifies CASSLPEEGRRSSYNSPLHF.

The gene calls are TRBV7-9 and TRBJ1-2, with D perhaps matching TRBD1 (5 bases). The CDR3 is 16 residues long. Looked up from germline, CDR1 is SEHNR and CDR2 is FQNEAQ (reference sequence). V dropped 5 bases and J dropped 6 bases, with 22 bases sitting between them. The CDR3 protein is CASSLPWGQGLDGYTF. CDR3 bases: TGTGCCAGCAGCCTACCGTGGGGCCAAGGTTTGGATGGCTACACCTTC. Variable domain in full (rest from reference TRBV7-9 and TRBJ1-2): DTGVSQNPRHKITKRGQNVTFRCDPISEHNRLYWYRQTLGQGPEFLTYFQNEAQLEKSRLLSDRFSAERPKGSFSTLEIQRTEQGDSAMYLCASSLPWGQGLDGYTFGSGTRLTVV.

V and J are TRBV19 and TRBJ1-1; D is uncertain. In germline, CDR1 is LNHDA, CDR2 SQIVND (reference sequence). The CDR3 length is 12 residues. Trimming took 1 base from V and 11 from J, leaving 11 bases between them. DNA for the CDR3: TGTGCCAGTAGTATAGGTGATACTACGGCTTTCTTT. As protein: CASSIGDTTAFF.

The CDR3 loop reads CASSPPPGLGEKLFF. For the CDR3, the DNA is TGTGCCAGCTCACCACCCCCAGGGCTGGGGGAAAAACTGTTTTTT. This chain links TRBV18 with TRBJ1-4; tentative D call: TRBD1 (5 bases). From germline, CDR1 is KGHSH and CDR2 LQKENI. The CDR3 has 15 amino acids. The ends were cut back, 0 bases at V and 8 bases at J, with 13 bases in the middle. Supplemented by reference TRBV18 and TRBJ1-4, the full variable domain reads NAGVMQNPRHLVRRRGQEARLRCSPMKGHSHVYWYRQLPEEGLKFMVYLQKENIIDESGMPKERFSAEFPKEGPSILRIQQVVRGDSAAYFCASSPPPGLGEKLFFGSGTQLSVL.

V and J are TRBV19 and TRBJ2-1; D not resolved. Trimming left V 0 bases short and J 3 bases short, with 9 bases between. CDR1 and CDR2 (germline): LNHDA, SQIVND (reference sequence). CDR3 length: 15 amino acids. This CDR3 is CASSIDVWSYNEQFF. In DNA, the CDR3 is TGTGCCAGTAGTATAGATGTGTGGAGCTACAATGAGCAGTTCTTC.

CDR3 nucleotides: TGTGCCAGCAGTAACAGGGGGGACCTAGATACGCAGTATTTT. This translates into CASSNRGDLDTQYF. V and J are TRBV6-5 and TRBJ2-3; 8 positions agree with TRBD1. V dropped 5 bases and J dropped 5; count of bases not matched to a gene: 6. The CDR3 contains 14 residues. The germline V gene encodes CDR1 MNHEY and CDR2 SVGAGI.

CDR3 DNA: TGTGCCATCAGTGAACCAGGTCAATCTGGGGCCAACGTCCTGACTTTC. Protein sequence: CAISEPGQSGANVLTF. The chain employs TRBV10-3 and TRBJ2-6; D is unclear. Germline V gives CDR1 ENHRY, CDR2 SYGVKD. V was pared by 3 bases and J by 1 base, with 10 bases between. The CDR3 is made up of 16 amino acids.

This chain connects TRBV5-8 to TRBJ1-4; 7 bases map to TRBD1. CDR3 size: 16 residues. In germline, CDR1 is SGHTS, CDR2 YDEGEE. Trimming cost V 4 bases and J 0 bases; bases outside gene matches: 6. The CDR3 region is CASSRLGTATNEKLFF. Written as DNA, the CDR3 is TGTGCCAGCAGCCGCCTAGGGACAGCAACTAATGAAAAACTGTTTTTT.

This rearrangement joins TRBV9 to TRBJ1-3; 7 nucleotides match TRBD1. Germline-derived CDR1 and CDR2 are SGDLS and YYNGEE. J lost 3 bases, V lost 0 bases, and 9 bases had no gene match. This CDR3 is 17 amino acids long. DNA of the CDR3: TGTGCCAGCAGCGTAGATGTCAGGGACAGTTTTGGAAACACCATATATTTT. Protein sequence: CASSVDVRDSFGNTIYF.

V and J are TRBV13 and TRBJ2-3; 7 bases are a match to TRBD2. This CDR3 region has 14 residues. Unmatched junction bases numbered 4, after V lost 4 bases and J lost 3 bases. The germline gives CDR1 PRHDT, CDR2 FYEKMQ (reference sequence). The CDR3 region has the DNA TGTGCCAGCAGCTGGGGAGCGGGAACAGATACGCAGTATTTT. It is translated as CASSWGAGTDTQYF.

The genes are TRBV5-1 and TRBJ2-7; 8 bases align to TRBD1. After removal of 2 bases from V and 3 bases from J, the junction contained 7 bases not matched to a gene. There are 15 residues in the CDR3. Germline values: CDR1 SGHRS, CDR2 YFSETQ. In DNA form, the CDR3 reads TGCGCCAGCAGCTTAGGACAGGGTATGGTCTACGAGCAGTACTTC. Translated, it gives CASSLGQGMVYEQYF. The complete variable domain, with remaining parts taken from reference TRBV5-1 and TRBJ2-7, reads KAGVTQTPRYLIKTRGQQVTLSCSPISGHRSVSWYQQTPGQGLQFLFEYFSETQRNKGNFPGRFSGRQFSNSRSEMNVSTLELGDSALYLCASSLGQGMVYEQYFGPGTRLTVT.

A remark on this clone: At one of its ends the junction is not consistent with the germline gene, which may arise from a read error. Other DNA sequences in this specimen translate into the identical CDR3. The J gene is TRBJ2-5, the V gene TRBV7-7; perhaps TRBD1 as D (5 bases). The germline V gene encodes CDR1 SSHAT and CDR2 FNYEAQ (reference sequence). The CDR3 consists of 13 residues. The CDR3, as DNA: TGTGCTAGCAGCAAGGACACACAAGAGACCCAGTACTTC. It yields the protein CASSKDTQETQYF.